Listed below are T cell receptor beta chains from one sample, sequenced in a study of T cell responses to AZD1222 COVID-19 vaccine. Generated by immunoSEQ multiplex PCR, the TCRdb table keeps only in-frame clones and is missing some. The table lists roughly 70,000 clones, about 88% of them singletons, with 17% in the top ten. Sample: peripheral blood, taken on day 0 of AZD1222 vaccination. The receptors originated from an adult in good health. The CDR3 runs from the conserved cysteine through the conserved F or W. The D gene is left open where the match is weak. Only some rows state a clone size, as once, few, many or a class for expanded clones.

D: NA
J: TRBJ2-7
V: TRBV15
size: NA
CDR3: CATSRDTEGARF
DNA: TGTGCCACCAGCAGAGACACGGAGGGAGCCCGCTTC

D: NA
J: TRBJ2-2
V: TRBV12-3/TRBV12-4
size: few
CDR3: CASSFSAGELFF
DNA: TGTGCCAGCAGTTTCTCGGCCGGGGAGCTGTTTTTT

D: NA
J: TRBJ1-2
V: TRBV7-3
size: NA
CDR3: CASSLERVPNYGYTF
DNA: TGTGCCAGCAGCCTCGAGCGAGTTCCTAACTATGGCTACACCTTC

D: NA
J: TRBJ1-3
V: TRBV7-9
size: NA
CDR3: CASSLATRTSGNTIYF
DNA: TGTGCCAGCAGCTTAGCTACCCGTACCTCTGGAAACACCATATATTTT

D: TRBD1
J: TRBJ2-1
V: TRBV25-1
size: NA
CDR3: CASSERGQGTYNEQFF
DNA: TGTGCCAGCAGTGAAAGGGGACAGGGGACCTACAATGAGCAGTTCTTC

D: NA
J: TRBJ1-2
V: TRBV25-1
size: NA
CDR3: CASRGALRYTF
DNA: TGTGCCAGCAGAGGAGCGCTTCGCTACACCTTC

D: NA
J: TRBJ2-7
V: TRBV2
size: NA
CDR3: CASRADWYLYEQYF
DNA: TGTGCCAGCAGGGCAGACTGGTACCTCTACGAGCAGTACTTC

D: NA
J: TRBJ2-3
V: TRBV7-8
size: NA
CDR3: CASSFTQGPSTDTQYF
DNA: TGTGCCAGCAGCTTCACCCAGGGGCCTAGCACAGATACGCAGTATTTT

D: NA
J: TRBJ2-5
V: TRBV7-9
size: NA
CDR3: CASSLPVTEGETQYF
DNA: TGTGCCAGCAGCTTACCAGTGACCGAGGGAGAGACCCAGTACTTC

D: NA
J: TRBJ1-3
V: TRBV11-2
size: NA
CDR3: CASSRKIREGSSGNTIYF
DNA: TGTGCCAGCAGCCGAAAGATCAGGGAAGGGAGCTCTGGAAACACCATATATTTT

D: TRBD2
J: TRBJ2-3
V: TRBV30
size: few
CDR3: CAWTSGRADTQYF
DNA: TGTGCCTGGACTAGCGGGAGGGCAGATACGCAGTATTTT

D: NA
J: TRBJ1-2
V: TRBV6-5
size: NA
CDR3: CASSYSAEIGGYTF
DNA: TGTGCCAGCAGTTACTCGGCCGAAATAGGGGGCTACACCTTC

D: TRBD1
J: TRBJ1-1
V: TRBV9
size: NA
CDR3: CASSLTGAEAFF
DNA: TGTGCCAGCAGCCTTACAGGGGCCGAAGCTTTCTTT

D: TRBD1
J: TRBJ1-2
V: TRBV9
size: few
CDR3: CASSEGQGSGYTF
DNA: TGTGCCAGCAGCGAGGGACAGGGTTCTGGCTACACCTTC

D: NA
J: TRBJ2-3
V: TRBV5-1
size: NA
CDR3: CASSPYGQTSTDTQYF
DNA: TGCGCCAGCAGCCCCTATGGACAGACTAGCACAGATACGCAGTATTTT

D: TRBD1
J: TRBJ1-4
V: TRBV19
size: NA
CDR3: CASSTPGGRSGKLFF
DNA: TGTGCCAGTAGTACCCCAGGGGGGCGAAGTGGAAAACTGTTTTTT

D: NA
J: TRBJ2-7
V: TRBV6-1
size: NA
CDR3: CASSESGTEYYEQYF
DNA: TGTGCCAGCAGTGAAAGCGGGACAGAATACTACGAGCAGTACTTC

D: NA
J: TRBJ1-5
V: TRBV9
size: NA
CDR3: CASSVAGVNQPQHF
DNA: TGTGCCAGCAGCGTAGCAGGGGTCAATCAGCCCCAGCATTTT

D: NA
J: TRBJ1-1
V: TRBV3-1/TRBV3-2
size: NA
CDR3: CASSQRVDTEAFF
DNA: TGTGCCAGCAGCCAGCGGGTCGACACTGAAGCTTTCTTT

D: TRBD1
J: TRBJ2-5
V: TRBV29-1
size: NA
CDR3: CSVEARGLRETQYF
DNA: TGCAGCGTTGAAGCCAGGGGGCTGAGAGAGACCCAGTACTTC

D: TRBD1
J: TRBJ1-2
V: TRBV2
size: NA
CDR3: CASQGQGSSYGYTF
DNA: TGTGCCAGCCAGGGACAGGGCTCCTCCTATGGCTACACCTTC

D: TRBD1
J: TRBJ2-4
V: TRBV7-6
size: NA
CDR3: CASSPRTGGLHQYF
DNA: TGTGCCAGCAGCCCGCGGACAGGGGGCCTTCATCAGTACTTC

D: NA
J: TRBJ1-2
V: TRBV5-5
size: NA
CDR3: CASSFAGAYGYTF
DNA: TGTGCCAGCAGCTTTGCAGGAGCGTATGGCTACACCTTC

D: TRBD1
J: TRBJ1-1
V: TRBV15
size: few
CDR3: CATSRVLGTGNTEAFF
DNA: TGTGCCACCAGCAGGGTCCTCGGGACAGGGAACACTGAAGCTTTCTTT

D: NA
J: TRBJ1-4
V: TRBV5-1
size: NA
CDR3: CASSPGGSVQLFF
DNA: TGCGCCAGCAGCCCCGGTGGCTCGGTACAACTGTTTTTT

D: NA
J: TRBJ2-7
V: TRBV18
size: NA
CDR3: CASSPFPDSYEQYF
DNA: TGTGCCAGCTCACCCTTCCCCGACTCCTACGAGCAGTACTTC

D: TRBD1
J: TRBJ1-1
V: TRBV30
size: few
CDR3: CAWSRRQGWTEAFF
DNA: TGTGCCTGGAGCCGAAGACAGGGTTGGACTGAAGCTTTCTTT

D: TRBD1
J: TRBJ1-2
V: TRBV12-5
size: NA
CDR3: CASGLTGQGYTF
DNA: TGTGCTAGTGGTTTGACGGGACAGGGCTACACCTTC

D: NA
J: TRBJ1-1
V: TRBV5-5
size: NA
CDR3: CASSWGTENTEAFF
DNA: TGTGCCAGCAGCTGGGGGACGGAGAACACTGAAGCTTTCTTT

D: NA
J: TRBJ1-5
V: TRBV7-8
size: NA
CDR3: CASSLARGEYSNQPQHF
DNA: TGTGCCAGCAGCTTAGCGCGGGGAGAGTATAGCAATCAGCCCCAGCATTTT

D: NA
J: TRBJ1-5
V: TRBV30
size: NA
CDR3: CAWSPGRNQPQHF
DNA: TGTGCCTGGAGTCCTGGGCGCAATCAGCCCCAGCATTTT

D: NA
J: TRBJ1-1
V: TRBV11-1
size: NA
CDR3: CASSSELNTEAFF
DNA: TGTGCCAGCAGCTCGGAATTGAACACTGAAGCTTTCTTT

D: NA
J: TRBJ1-5
V: TRBV19
size: few
CDR3: CASSLGASNQPQHF
DNA: TGTGCCAGCAGCTTGGGGGCAAGCAATCAGCCCCAGCATTTT

D: TRBD1
J: TRBJ1-2
V: TRBV29-1
size: NA
CDR3: CSVDRGINYGYTF
DNA: TGCAGCGTTGACAGGGGGATAAACTATGGCTACACCTTC

D: NA
J: TRBJ2-7
V: TRBV11-3
size: NA
CDR3: CASSWASSGENEQYF
DNA: TGTGCCAGCAGCTGGGCCTCTTCAGGCGAGAACGAGCAGTACTTC

D: NA
J: TRBJ2-5
V: TRBV4-1
size: NA
CDR3: CASSQVGGGETQYF
DNA: TGCGCCAGCAGCCAAGTAGGGGGGGGTGAGACCCAGTACTTC

D: TRBD2
J: TRBJ2-1
V: TRBV6-4
size: few
CDR3: CASSGEGTRDYNEQFF
DNA: TGTGCCAGCAGTGGGGAGGGGACTAGGGACTACAATGAGCAGTTCTTC

D: NA
J: TRBJ2-5
V: TRBV28
size: NA
CDR3: CASSLTLGVPQYF
DNA: TGTGCCAGCAGTTTAACCCTTGGAGTGCCCCAGTACTTC

D: NA
J: TRBJ1-6
V: TRBV6-5
size: NA
CDR3: CASSRISTLHF
DNA: TGTGCCAGCAGTCGTATCTCAACCCTCCACTTT

D: NA
J: TRBJ1-1
V: TRBV30
size: NA
CDR3: CAWSPFQNTEAFF
DNA: TGTGCCTGGAGCCCGTTTCAGAACACTGAAGCTTTCTTT

D: TRBD1
J: TRBJ1-1
V: TRBV7-9
size: NA
CDR3: CASSEQGGNTEAFF
DNA: TGTGCCAGCAGCGAGCAGGGGGGGAACACTGAAGCTTTCTTT

D: NA
J: TRBJ1-1
V: TRBV25-1
size: NA
CDR3: CASSENGGAFF
DNA: TGTGCCAGCAGTGAAAACGGGGGGGCTTTCTTT

D: NA
J: TRBJ1-6
V: TRBV10-3
size: NA
CDR3: CAISEGPLTINNSPLHF
DNA: TGTGCCATCAGTGAGGGCCCTCTTACCATCAATAATTCACCCCTCCACTTT

D: NA
J: TRBJ2-7
V: TRBV14
size: NA
CDR3: CASSQLTSEQYF
DNA: TGTGCCAGCAGCCAACTGACAAGCGAGCAGTACTTC

D: NA
J: TRBJ2-3
V: TRBV11-3
size: NA
CDR3: CASSPLGSGSTDTQYF
DNA: TGTGCCAGCAGCCCCCTAGGGTCGGGTAGCACAGATACGCAGTATTTT

D: TRBD1
J: TRBJ1-4
V: TRBV28
size: NA
CDR3: CASSLTDRGYEKLFF
DNA: TGTGCCAGCAGTTTAACGGACAGGGGGTACGAAAAACTGTTTTTT

D: NA
J: TRBJ2-7
V: TRBV29-1
size: NA
CDR3: CSVGGYEQYF
DNA: TGCAGCGTTGGGGGCTACGAGCAGTACTTC